This T cell receptor beta chain came from a study of beta chain features in type 1 diabetes (dated by TCRdb to 2016 to 2018). The study in broad terms: Patients and healthy donors did not differ in mean age, gender distribution, total cell number or subset yield. In the study, TCRB repertoires of sorted circulating CD4+ T cell subsets from recently diagnosed type 1 diabetes patients were compared with those of matched healthy donors. Regulatory and stem cell-like memory subsets were obtained from only 8 patients and roughly 8 healthy donors, while naive and central memory subsets were obtained from all 28 donors. A total of 100 million to 140 million sorted cells were examined across all samples, and the number of cells per subset was strongly correlated with RNA yield.

The High Capacity cDNA Reverse Transcription Kit was used to reverse transcribe all of the isolated RNA, meaning that expressed TCRB transcripts were what got sequenced. Deep immunoSEQ sequencing was performed on naive, central memory and regulatory T cell samples, with an average of around 3.4 million total reads per sample. Sorted cells were lysed in RLT buffer and RNA was extracted with DNase-treated RNeasy Micro or Mini kits, depending on cell number. Each cell subset was processed separately to prevent cross-contamination, with patient and healthy donor samples processed together. The immunoSEQ multiplex PCR was used to amplify TCRB sequences from cDNA, yielding 87-bp fragments that span the CDR3 region. The amplicons were sequenced using the Illumina HiSeq platform. As for how the authors treated the data: PCR bias was corrected computationally using synthetic template baselines, and reads within Hamming distance 2 were collapsed, with unmergeable singletons discarded. Reads were aligned against IMGT so that V, D and J genes, CDR3 length and insertions or deletions at six rearrangement sites could be assigned. Clonotype counts were normalized to sorted cell number within each subset before computing true diversity and Gini coefficients with the tcR R package. The overlap coefficient, calculated on TCRB nucleotide sequences, was used to quantify repertoire sharing. TCRdb provides this immuneACCESS table in a form limited to in-frame rearrangements. Some clones are lacking; in checked studies, under half of them reflect an unresolved V gene, and why the rest are absent is not known. D and trimming were read from the DNA, whereas the V and J calls and clone size are those reported in that table. Counted in this sample were approximately 150,000 clones; approximately 9.8% of them appeared once. The ten most abundant clones make up 0.65% of the sample.

Each donor gave one peripheral blood draw, about 110 mL on average, collected into heparinised tubes. Naive, central memory, regulatory and stem cell-like memory CD4+ T cells were sorted on a BD FACSAria II using a panel including CD45RO, CCR7, CD25, CD127, CD95 and CD27. Every sorted population had a purity above 95%. PBMCs were isolated immediately by Lymphoprep density gradient centrifugation and stained directly without culture. So that batch effects would be minimized, each experiment stained and sorted samples in pairs, pairing one healthy donor with one patient. This clone turned up a few times. It lacks a known antigen. Base qualities are not recorded, but no much larger clone differs from it by a single base. Beyond this particular receptor, the publication reports: Type 1 diabetes patients showed a moderate but significant shortening of TCRB CDR3 length in all four CD4+ subsets. PCR might favor shorter templates, but patient and control samples were amplified and corrected together, so any skew would affect both groups equally. Only small numbers of individuals were included in the HLA sub-analyses, which left unresolved whether HLA type had any influence on TCRB rearrangement. Patients with type 1 diabetes made fewer insertions and deleted more nucleotides at VDJ recombination sites, implying thymic rearrangement abnormalities. Naive, central memory and regulatory TCRB repertoires appeared to be more similar among patients than among healthy donors. Because cDNA was sequenced instead of genomic DNA, activated cells with high expression could be over-represented, although the groups did not differ in activation or CD3 levels.

The germline V gene provides CDR1 KGHSH and CDR2 LQKENI. The CDR3 covers 15 residues, taking in both the cysteine and the phenylalanine. The read is trimmed to its CDR3 DNA, 45 bases read in frame from base 1. The germline ends are 11 bases apart after V is trimmed by 1 base and J by 5 bases. Sequencing input: central memory CD4+ T cells from blood. The rearrangement joined TRBV18 to TRBJ1-4, with the identity of the D gene unclear. This TCR derives from a woman in her forties in good health. In nucleotide form, the sequence is TGTGCCAGCTCACCACGGCGGGGTAGCAATGAAAAACTGTTTTTT. Its protein is CASSPRRGSNEKLFF.